This T cell receptor beta chain was profiled in a study of blood T cell repertoires in COVID-19. As for the study in general: Whether acute or convalescent, the COVID-19 samples came from the United States, Italy and Spain. Nucleic acid was either cDNA or gDNA, and it came from T cells, B-cell-depleted T cells, or PBMCs.

The study drew participants aged about 18 to 89 years from roughly 25 US areas. This clone appeared a few times. Clones were sequenced by immunoSEQ multiplex PCR, and TCRdb holds only the in-frame ones, with some missing. The sample lists roughly 400,000 clones, 88% seen once, with approximately 2.1% in the top ten. The germline gives CDR1 SGHNT, CDR2 YENEEA. V shed 1 base and J 5 bases; nucleotides not matched to a gene: 7. This CDR3 spans 16 amino acids. The V gene is TRBV11-3, the J gene TRBJ2-5; 10 bases are shared with TRBD2. The material sequenced was PBMCs or T cells enriched from blood (not recorded which). The clonotype comes from a woman aged 40 to 49 with acute COVID-19. CDR3 amino acids: CASSLGGLAGAETQYF. CDR3 DNA sequence: TGTGCCAGCAGCTTAGGTGGTCTAGCGGGGGCCGAGACCCAGTACTTC.